This entry features one T cell receptor beta chain sequence. CDR3 and TCR beta VDJ profiling relied on a genomic DNA template. TCRdb processed the reads anew with MiXCR; each CDR3 protein has one entry. The top ten clones hold 15% to 20% of a sample with hundreds of thousands of distinct CDR3 sequences, roughly 50% of them seen once. The sample is drawn from a study of CD8+CD57+ T cells in acquired aplastic anemia. Across the study: Roughly 3 ug was the average amount of DNA from sorted CD4+ and CD8+ cells.

Patients selected for sequencing had displayed CD8+CD57+ cell expansion by flow cytometry. The germline gives CDR1 SGDLS, CDR2 YYNGEE. This CDR3 is built from 15 residues. The V gene end was trimmed by 4 bases and the J gene end by 3 bases; junction bases not matched to a gene: 6. This receptor was taken from a human donor with aplastic anemia. Sequencing was performed on sorted CD4+, CD8+, or CD8+CD57+ T cells (not recorded which) from PBMCs. The chain couples TRBV9 to TRBJ2-1; 8 nucleotides match TRBD1. The CDR3: CASSLDRALYNEQFF. In DNA, the CDR3 is TGTGCCAGCAGCTTGGACAGGGCACTCTACAATGAGCAGTTCTTC.